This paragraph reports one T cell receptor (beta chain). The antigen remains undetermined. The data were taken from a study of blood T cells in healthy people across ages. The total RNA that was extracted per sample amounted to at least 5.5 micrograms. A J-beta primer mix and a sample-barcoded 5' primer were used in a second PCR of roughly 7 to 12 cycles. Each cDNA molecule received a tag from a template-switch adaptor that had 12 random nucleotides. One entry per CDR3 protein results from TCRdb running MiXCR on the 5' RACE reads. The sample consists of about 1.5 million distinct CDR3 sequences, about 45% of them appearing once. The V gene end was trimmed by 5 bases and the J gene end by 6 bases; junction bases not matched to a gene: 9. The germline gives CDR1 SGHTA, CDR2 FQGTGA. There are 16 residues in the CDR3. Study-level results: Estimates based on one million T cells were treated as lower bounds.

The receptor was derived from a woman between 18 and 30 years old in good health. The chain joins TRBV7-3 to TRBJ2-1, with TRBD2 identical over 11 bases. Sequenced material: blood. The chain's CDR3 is CASSELAGAPINEQFF. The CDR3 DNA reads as TGTGCCAGCAGCGAACTAGCGGGAGCCCCCATCAATGAGCAGTTCTTC.